This passage covers 10 T cell receptor beta chains from one sample sequenced in a study of blood T cell repertoires in COVID-19. Only in-frame clones appear in the TCRdb table, and some are missing; sequencing was by immunoSEQ multiplex PCR. The table records fewer than 200,000 clones, approximately 78% of them present only once. The sample was PBMCs or T cells enriched from blood (not recorded which). The source is a woman aged 50 to 65 who had recovered from COVID-19.

This clone has just a few counts. Relative to the germline gene, one junction end is altered; a read error may explain this. The V and J genes are TRBV6-5 and TRBJ1-5, with D unresolved. CDR3 size: 13 residues. Germline loops: CDR1 MNHEY, CDR2 SVGAGI. CDR3 sequence (DNA): TGTGCCAGCAGATGGAGTAGCGATCAGCCCCAGCATTTT. It translates to CASRWSSDQPQHF.

This chain links TRBV3-1 (or the pseudogene TRBV3-2) with TRBJ1-3, with a tentative D call TRBD1 (5 bases). Per germline, CDR1 LGHDT and CDR2 YNNKEL (reference sequence). This CDR3 is 15 amino acids long. The V end lost 1 base, the J end lost 0 bases, and 7 bases lay between the germline ends. The CDR3 is CASSQGQYSGNTIYF. For the CDR3, the DNA is TGTGCCAGCAGCCAAGGACAGTACTCTGGAAACACCATATATTTT.

This chain joins TRBV3-1 (or the pseudogene TRBV3-2) and TRBJ2-5; D is possibly TRBD2 (5 bases). Germline lookup yields CDR1 LGHDT and CDR2 YNNKEL (reference sequence). Trimming pared 1 base from V and 5 bases from J, leaving 11 bases between. The CDR3 totals 14 residues. The CDR3 here is CASSQGGVGETQYF. In DNA, the CDR3 is TGTGCCAGCAGCCAAGGGGGAGTCGGGGAGACCCAGTACTTC.

The J gene is TRBJ1-1, the V gene TRBV18; TRBD1 matches at 8 bases. Per the germline V gene, CDR1 is KGHSH and CDR2 is LQKENI. This CDR3 has 14 residues. Unmatched junction bases numbered 0, after V lost 2 bases and J lost 1 base. The CDR3 protein is CASSPGTGNTEAFF. The CDR3 DNA reads as TGTGCCAGCTCACCAGGGACAGGGAACACTGAAGCTTTCTTT.

The chain employs TRBV6-6 and TRBJ2-7; perhaps TRBD1 as D (7 bases). The CDR3 runs to 14 residues. The V gene lost 8 bases and the J gene lost 4 bases, with 18 bases spanning the gap. Germline CDR1 and CDR2: MNHNY and SVGAGI (reference sequence). The CDR3 spells CASGLRRGQYEQYF. The CDR3 coding sequence is TGTGCCAGCGGCCTCAGGAGGGGGCAATACGAGCAGTACTTC.

The chain combines TRBV12-3 or TRBV12-4 with TRBJ1-2, with 9 nucleotides matching TRBD1. V was clipped by 5 bases and J by 6 bases; unmatched bases: 4. The CDR3 is made up of 13 amino acids. CDR3 amino acids: CASSMDRGDGYTF. CDR3 DNA sequence: TGTGCCAGCAGTATGGACAGGGGCGATGGCTACACCTTC.

CDR3 DNA sequence: TGTGCCAGCAGCGTGGGGACGACTAGCGGGAATAGAGAGACCCAGTACTTC. Amino acid sequence: CASSVGTTSGNRETQYF. This chain connects TRBV5-4 to TRBJ2-5; 11 positions match TRBD2. The V segment lost 4 bases and the J segment 4 bases; nucleotides outside the gene matches: 12. Germline V gene lookup returns CDR1 SGHNT and CDR2 YYREEE (reference sequence). The CDR3 runs 17 residues.

This clone showed up many times. The rearrangement joins TRBV27 to TRBJ2-2; possibly TRBD2 for D (6 bases). V was trimmed by 5 bases and J by 0 bases, leaving 13 bases between them. The CDR3 length is 16 residues. Germline V gene sequence: CDR1 MNHEY, CDR2 SMNVEV (reference sequence). The CDR3 spells CASSLSSSANTGELFF. The CDR3 nucleotides are TGTGCCAGCAGTCTGTCCTCTAGCGCGAACACCGGGGAGCTGTTTTTT.

The rearrangement links TRBV11-2 to TRBJ1-6; 11 positions agree with TRBD1. The trim removed 5 bases at V and 7 bases at J, leaving 4 bases unmatched. Per the germline V gene, CDR1 is SGHAT and CDR2 is FQNNGV. The CDR3 contains 15 residues. The CDR3 sequence: CASSPGTGGNSPLHF. CDR3 nucleotide sequence: TGTGCCAGCAGCCCGGGGACAGGGGGAAATTCACCCCTCCACTTT.

This chain connects TRBV27 to TRBJ2-7, with TRBD2 identical over 7 bases. The CDR3 has 17 residues. Germline loops: CDR1 MNHEY, CDR2 SMNVEV (reference sequence). V was pared by 8 bases and J by 4 bases, with 20 bases of the junction left unmatched. CDR3 in amino acids: CASHNTLIREGQYEQYF. The CDR3 bases are TGTGCCAGCCACAATACTCTTATAAGGGAGGGCCAGTACGAGCAGTACTTC.